This T cell receptor (beta chain) was recorded in a study of shared clonotypes between healthy human individuals. Study conclusions and caveats: Sequencing depth was expected to affect clonotype sharing among donors.

Genomic DNA per cell subset filled all wells of several immunoSEQ plates. TCRdb's copy holds only in-frame clones and misses some; the assay was immunoSEQ multiplex PCR. The sample comprises about 2.4 million clones, over 85% of which are singletons, and around 0.4% rests with the top ten. With V trimmed by 4 bases and J by 3 bases, 13 bases remained unmatched. In germline, CDR1 is SEHNR, CDR2 FQNEAQ (reference sequence). This CDR3 has 17 residues. To note about this clone: Its antigen is not known.

Every donor, a Caucasian adult, lived in Nashville, Tennessee. This clonotype was obtained from a man between 18 and 35 years old in good health. Some clones in this sample may be carry-over from other donors' samples. The chain uses TRBV7-9 and TRBJ2-3; 7 bases are a match to TRBD1. Sequences were obtained from naive CD4+ T cells from PBMCs. Subset indicated: CD45RA+ positively selected. The CDR3 DNA reads TGTGCCAGCAGCTCCCCCCTTTTTCCGGGACAGACAGATACGCAGTATTTT. Protein sequence: CASSSPLFPGQTDTQYF.